Listed below are T cell receptor beta chains from one sample, sequenced in a study of blood T cell repertoires in COVID-19. The repertoire was sequenced with immunoSEQ multiplex PCR; TCRdb's copy has only in-frame clones and lacks some. The table records fewer than 700,000 clones, 85% to 90% of them present only once. Sequenced sample: peripheral blood. Source of these receptors: a woman aged 50 to 60 with COVID-19, enrolled during active disease. Each CDR3 is given with its conserved first and last residue. A D gene is named only where the DNA matches it firmly. A row's size may be missing; if present it is once, few, many or a size class.

V gene,clone size,D gene,J gene,CDR3 DNA,CDR3 protein
TRBV19,-,TRBD1,TRBJ2-1,TGTGCCAGTAGTATGGGACCGGGACAGTACAATGAGCAGTTCTTC,CASSMGPGQYNEQFF
TRBV11-2,-,-,TRBJ1-5,TGTGCCAGCAGCTTGGAACGTGGGCCCAATCAGCCCCAGCATTTT,CASSLERGPNQPQHF
TRBV19,-,-,TRBJ1-1,TGTGCCAGCGGGGGTGGACGGAACACTGAAGCTTTCTTT,CASGGGRNTEAFF
TRBV10-3,-,TRBD1,TRBJ1-5,TGTGCCATCAGTCCGGGACAGGGAGAGAATCAGCCCCAGCATTTT,CAISPGQGENQPQHF
TRBV18,-,-,TRBJ1-5,TGTGCCAGCTCACCGGGCGCGGGGAATCAGCCCCAGCATTTT,CASSPGAGNQPQHF
TRBV27,once,TRBD1,TRBJ2-7,TGTGCCAGCAGTTCACAGGGGGCCGGCTCCTACGAGCAGTACTTC,CASSSQGAGSYEQYF
TRBV18,-,TRBD1,TRBJ1-5,TGTGCCAGCTCACGTCAGGGGGCAGGTCAGCCCCAGCATTTT,CASSRQGAGQPQHF
TRBV5-6,-,-,TRBJ1-3,TGTGCCAGCAGCTGGGGACAAGTCTCTGGAAACACCATATATTTT,CASSWGQVSGNTIYF
TRBV28,-,TRBD1,TRBJ1-4,TGTGCCAGCAGTTCGATGTGGACAGGAAGAAATGAAAAACTGTTTTTT,CASSSMWTGRNEKLFF
TRBV23-1,-,TRBD1,TRBJ2-7,TGCGCCAGCAGTCAATCACGACAGGGGATCTCCTACGAGCAGTACTTC,CASSQSRQGISYEQYF
TRBV10-3,-,-,TRBJ2-5,TGTGCCATCAGTGAAGGAGGATTCCAAGAGACCCAGTACTTC,CAISEGGFQETQYF
TRBV6-1,once,-,TRBJ1-2,TGTGCCAGCAGTGACGGGACTGTCCAAATCCTTTACTATGGCTACACCTTC,CASSDGTVQILYYGYTF
TRBV18,few,-,TRBJ2-5,TGTGCCAGCTCACCTCCGGGGATCGAGACCCAGTACTTC,CASSPPGIETQYF
TRBV15,once,TRBD1,TRBJ1-4,TGTGCCACCAGCATTAGGAGGACAGGGAAGGTCCCCTATGCTAATGAAAAACTGTTTTTT,CATSIRRTGKVPYANEKLFF
TRBV28,-,-,TRBJ2-2,TGTGCCAGCAGTTTATCGGGAGACGGCGGGGAGCTGTTTTTT,CASSLSGDGGELFF
TRBV5-4,-,TRBD1,TRBJ2-3,TGTGCCAGCAGCTTGGAGGGACAGGGCACAGATACGCAGTATTTT,CASSLEGQGTDTQYF
TRBV28,-,TRBD2,TRBJ2-7,TGTGCCAGCGTGGCTAGCGGGGGGGCCTACGAGCAGTACTTC,CASVASGGAYEQYF
TRBV6-5,-,TRBD2,TRBJ2-1,TGTGCCAGCAGCCGGACTAGCGGGAGTCTCAATGAGCAGTTCTTC,CASSRTSGSLNEQFF
TRBV27,-,-,TRBJ1-6,TGTGCCAGCAGTTTATCGGGGCCCTCAACAAGCTCCTATAATTCACCCCTCCACTTT,CASSLSGPSTSSYNSPLHF
TRBV6-5,once,-,TRBJ1-2,TGTGCCAGCAGTCCGGGCAGGGATAATGGCTACACCTTC,CASSPGRDNGYTF
TRBV6-5,-,TRBD1,TRBJ1-5,TGTGCCAGCAGGGTAGACAGGGAAGGCAATCAGCCCCAGCATTTT,CASRVDREGNQPQHF
TRBV30,-,-,TRBJ1-2,TGTGCCTGGAGTTTAGGGGTTACTAACTATGGCTACACCTTC,CAWSLGVTNYGYTF
TRBV6-5,-,TRBD1,TRBJ1-3,TGTGCCAGCGGGGACAGGGCGAGCTCTGGAAACACCATATATTTT,CASGDRASSGNTIYF
TRBV10-3,-,TRBD1,TRBJ2-4,TGTGCCATCAGTGAGACCAGGGGGCGACGGGAAAACATTCAGTACTTC,CAISETRGRRENIQYF
TRBV29-1,-,-,TRBJ2-3,TGCAGCGTTGCCTCGAGCTTCGGCACAGATACGCAGTATTTT,CSVASSFGTDTQYF
TRBV24-1,many,TRBD1,TRBJ2-1,TGTGCCACCAGTGACCGAACCGGGACAGGGGACAATGAGCAGTTCTTC,CATSDRTGTGDNEQFF
TRBV5-1,-,-,TRBJ1-2,TGCGCCAGCAGCCCGGCGGGTGAAAGGGATGGCTACACCTTC,CASSPAGERDGYTF
TRBV3-1/TRBV3-2,-,-,TRBJ2-5,TGTGCCAGCAGCCAAGGGGACTTGGGAGGGACCCAGTACTTC,CASSQGDLGGTQYF
TRBV10-3,-,-,TRBJ1-1,TGTGCCATCAGTGACGGGTCAAACACTGAAGCTTTCTTT,CAISDGSNTEAFF
TRBV11-2,-,TRBD2,TRBJ2-5,TGTGCCAGCAGCATGAGCGGGGGACAAGAGACCCAGTACTTC,CASSMSGGQETQYF
TRBV1,-,-,TRBJ2-7,TGCACCAGCAGCCAAGATATCGAGACACCGAGCTCCTACGAGCAGTACTTC,CTSSQDIETPSSYEQYF
TRBV6-5,-,TRBD1,TRBJ2-2,TGTGCCAGCGGGACAGGGGTCACGAGGGAGCTGTTTTTT,CASGTGVTRELFF
TRBV18,-,TRBD1,TRBJ1-1,TGTGCCAGCTCACGGGACAGGGGGAGATCTGAAGCTTTCTTT,CASSRDRGRSEAFF
TRBV19,-,-,TRBJ1-6,TGTGCCAGTAGTGGAGGAGCTTATAATTCACCCCTCCACTTT,CASSGGAYNSPLHF
TRBV29-1,-,TRBD1,TRBJ1-2,TGCAGCGTGGGGCAGGGACAGGGCCTAAGCTATGGCTACACCTTC,CSVGQGQGLSYGYTF
TRBV4-1,-,TRBD1,TRBJ1-5,TGCGCCAGCAGCACCTCGACAGGGAATCAGCCCCAGCATTTT,CASSTSTGNQPQHF
TRBV7-8,-,-,TRBJ2-1,TGTGCCAGCAGCGGAGTGACGGACAGCTCCTACAATGAGCAGTTCTTC,CASSGVTDSSYNEQFF
TRBV12-5,-,-,TRBJ1-1,TGTGCTAGTGGATGGGACGCTCGGGGGGCTTTCTTT,CASGWDARGAFF
TRBV30,-,-,TRBJ1-4,TGTGCCTGGAGTGCGGCAGGGGTTTTTGAAAAACTGTTTTTT,CAWSAAGVFEKLFF
TRBV11-3,-,-,TRBJ2-1,TGTGCCAGCAGCCTCCGGGCCGCCCAGGGGCATGAGCAGTTCTTC,CASSLRAAQGHEQFF
TRBV3-1/TRBV3-2,-,TRBD1,TRBJ1-2,TGTGCCAGCAGCCAGCCGGGACAGTACTATGGCTACACCTTC,CASSQPGQYYGYTF